Included here is one TCR beta chain sequence, with context. This sample is drawn from a study of T cell responses to AZD1222 COVID-19 vaccine. TCRdb keeps only in-frame clones here, not all; method: immunoSEQ multiplex PCR. The sample records around 120,000 clones, roughly nine tenths being singletons. Germline-derived CDR1 and CDR2 are LGHDT and YNNKEL (reference sequence). The CDR3 runs 13 residues. V lost 8 bases and J lost 3, with 13 bases in between. V and J are TRBV3-1 (or the pseudogene TRBV3-2) and TRBJ1-2; D gene unclear. The clonotype was recovered from an adult who received the AZD1222 COVID-19 vaccine. Specimen: peripheral blood, collected 28 days after the second AZD1222 dose. The CDR3 reads CASRRWGDYGYTF. The DNA of the CDR3 is TGTGCCAGCCGGCGTTGGGGTGACTATGGCTACACCTTC.